Shown below are 29 T cell receptor beta chains from a single sample sequenced in a study of blood T cell repertoires in COVID-19. TCRdb's table, derived via immunoSEQ multiplex PCR, lists solely in-frame clones and lacks some. The sample contains 200,000 to 250,000 clones, around three quarters of which appear only once. Sequencing was done on a sample of peripheral blood. The receptor source for this set is a woman in her seventies with acute or convalescent COVID-19.

The genes are TRBV13 and TRBJ1-1, with 7 bases aligning to TRBD1. The CDR3 sequence is 17 residues long. The trim removed 5 bases at V and 4 bases at J, leaving 16 bases unmatched. The germline V gene has CDR1 PRHDT and CDR2 FYEKMQ (reference sequence). The CDR3 DNA reads as TGTGCCAGCAGCAGGGCCGGGACAGCGCTTCTCAGCACTGAAGCTTTCTTT. It specifies CASSRAGTALLSTEAFF. The whole variable domain, remainder taken from reference TRBV13 and TRBJ1-1, is AAGVIQSPRHLIKEKRETATLKCYPIPRHDTVYWYQQGPGQDPQFLISFYEKMQSDKGSIPDRFSAQQFSDYHSELNMSSLELGDSALYFCASSRAGTALLSTEAFFGQGTRLTVV.

The chain couples TRBV6-6 to TRBJ2-7, with TRBD1 matching 7 bases. The trim removed 0 bases at V and 7 bases at J, leaving 6 bases unmatched. From germline, CDR1 is MNHNY and CDR2 SVGAGI (reference sequence). The CDR3 spans 14 residues. CDR3 residues: CASSYSTGVGEQYV. The CDR3 DNA is TGTGCCAGCAGTTACTCCACAGGGGTGGGGGAGCAGTACGTC.

CDR3 residues: CASSGGLAETQYF. The CDR3 DNA is TGTGCCAGTAGCGGGGGACTAGCAGAGACCCAGTACTTC. The J gene is TRBJ2-5, the V gene TRBV19, with 9 bases identical to TRBD2. Germline V gene data show CDR1 as LNHDA and CDR2 as SQIVND (reference sequence). After removal of 6 bases from V and 4 bases from J, the junction contained 3 bases not matched to a gene. CDR3 length: 13 amino acids.

This clone was observed a handful of times. The CDR3 coding sequence is TGTGCCAGCAGCTTAGGACGGGGGACCAATGAGCAGTTCTTC. It specifies CASSLGRGTNEQFF. The genes are TRBV11-2 and TRBJ2-1; perhaps TRBD2 as D (6 bases). V shed 1 base and J shed 6 bases, with 10 bases lying between them. The CDR3 contains 14 residues. The germline V gene has CDR1 SGHAT and CDR2 FQNNGV.

This clone appeared a few times. The chain links TRBV5-4 to TRBJ2-5; TRBD1 aligns across 8 bases. Losses at the gene ends were 5 bases for V and 5 bases for J; bases not matched to a gene: 2. Germline V gene sequence: CDR1 SGHNT, CDR2 YYREEE (reference sequence). CDR3 length: 12 residues. CDR3 amino acids: CASSRDRETQYF. As DNA, the CDR3 is TGTGCCAGCAGTCGGGACAGGGAGACCCAGTACTTC.

This sequence joins TRBV6-2 or TRBV6-3 and TRBJ2-1; D remains ambiguous. Germline V gene sequence: CDR1 MNHEY, CDR2 SVGEGT. CDR3 length: 12 amino acids. V shed 9 bases and J shed 4 bases, with 10 bases lying between them. The CDR3 reads CASSNQYNEQFF. CDR3 nucleotide sequence: TGTGCCAGTAGTAACCAGTACAATGAGCAGTTCTTC.

The gene calls are TRBV10-1 and TRBJ2-1, with 7 bases identical to TRBD1. V shed 5 bases, J shed 9 bases, and the junction held 13 bases outside the gene matches. CDR3 size: 15 residues. CDR1 and CDR2 (germline): WNHNN, SYGVQD (reference sequence). The CDR3 DNA reads TGCGCCAGCAGTCCCAGACAGGGCATCAAGGGTGAGCAGTTCTTC. This sequence encodes CASSPRQGIKGEQFF.

The rearrangement links TRBV7-3 to TRBJ2-3; 9 nucleotides match TRBD1. Losses at the gene ends were 4 bases for V and 5 bases for J; bases not matched to a gene: 10. The CDR3 consists of 16 residues. Germline CDR1 is SGHTA and CDR2 is FQGTGA. This CDR3 is CASSSPQGQGRDTQYF. For the CDR3, the DNA is TGTGCCAGCAGCTCACCCCAAGGACAGGGGAGAGATACGCAGTATTTT.

The rearrangement uses TRBV20-1 and TRBJ2-3; unclear D gene. The CDR3 loop spans 11 amino acids. V was pared by 6 bases and J by 4 bases, with 8 bases between. Germline CDR1 reads DFQATT; CDR2 reads SNEGSKA (reference sequence). The CDR3 loop reads CSATHSDTQYF. CDR3 bases: TGCAGTGCCACTCATTCAGATACGCAGTATTTT.

This sequence joins TRBV21-1 and TRBJ2-7; the tabulated D call, TRBD1, remains unverified against the DNA. TRBV21-1 is listed as a pseudogene. This CDR3 contains 15 residues. CDR3 region: CASRSPARPPYEQYF. The CDR3, as DNA: TGTGCCAGCAGGAGCCCAGCCAGGCCCCCCTACGAGCAGTACTTC.

This clone was observed once. The V call is TRBV11-2, the J call TRBJ2-7; D call uncertain. Germline lookup yields CDR1 SGHAT and CDR2 FQNNGV. The CDR3 loop spans 13 amino acids. Trimming took 1 base from V and 3 from J, leaving 7 bases between them. CDR3 sequence: CASSLVAGYEQYF. CDR3 nucleotide sequence: TGTGCCAGCAGCTTAGTCGCCGGCTACGAGCAGTACTTC.

The rearrangement links TRBV6-1 to TRBJ1-4, with D perhaps TRBD1 (5 bases). The CDR3 totals 16 residues. Trimming removed 2 bases from V and 8 bases from J, with 18 bases in between. From germline, CDR1 is MNHNS and CDR2 SASEGT. The CDR3 sequence: CASSEPRGVRGEKLFF. In DNA, the CDR3 is TGTGCCAGCAGTGAACCCCGGGGGGTTCGAGGCGAAAAACTGTTTTTT.

The rearrangement joins TRBV2 to TRBJ2-3; 7 nucleotides align to TRBD2. The CDR3 has 14 amino acids. Losses at the gene ends were 7 bases for V and 3 bases for J; bases not matched to a gene: 7. From germline, CDR1 is SNHLY and CDR2 FYNNEI. DNA for the CDR3: TGTGCCAGCACAAGGACTAGTTGGACAGATACGCAGTATTTT. Its translation: CASTRTSWTDTQYF.

The chain's CDR3 is CSASAASGGRNTIYF. CDR3 in DNA: TGCAGTGCTAGTGCCGCCTCGGGAGGAAGAAACACCATATATTTT. The chain links TRBV20-1 to TRBJ1-3; D remains unclear. Germline values: CDR1 DFQATT, CDR2 SNEGSKA (reference sequence). Trimming left V 3 bases short and J 5 bases short, with 17 bases between. This CDR3 has 15 amino acids.

The chain joins TRBV7-8 to TRBJ2-7; D possibly corresponds to TRBD1 (6 bases). Trimming pared 5 bases from V and 0 bases from J, leaving 14 bases between. Germline CDR1 is SGHVS and CDR2 is FQNEAQ. The CDR3 extends over 15 amino acids. As DNA, the CDR3 is TGTGCCAGCAGCCCCCGACAGGATTACTCCTACGAGCAGTACTTC. Amino acid sequence: CASSPRQDYSYEQYF.

CDR3 DNA sequence: TGCGCCAGCGCGGAGGGGCAAGAGACCCAGTACTTC. Translated, it gives CASAEGQETQYF. This sequence joins TRBV5-1 and TRBJ2-5; D is perhaps TRBD2 (6 bases). CDR1 SGHRS and CDR2 YFSETQ come from the germline V gene. Trimming cost V 7 bases and J 2 bases, with 9 bases left between them. There are 12 residues in the CDR3.

The rearrangement joins TRBV5-1 to TRBJ2-3; 9 bases agree with TRBD2. CDR1 and CDR2 (germline): SGHRS, YFSETQ. The CDR3 sequence is 14 residues long. The V gene end was trimmed by 1 base and the J gene end by 4 bases; junction bases not matched to a gene: 1. The CDR3, as DNA: TGCGCCAGCAGCTTGTCTAGCGGGGCAGATACGCAGTATTTT. Amino acid sequence: CASSLSSGADTQYF.

CDR3 protein: CASSVASGGYNEQFF. Written as DNA, the CDR3 is TGTGCCAGCAGCGTAGCCAGCGGGGGGTACAATGAGCAGTTCTTC. The chain uses TRBV9 and TRBJ2-1, with 9 positions matching TRBD2. Germline V gene sequence: CDR1 SGDLS, CDR2 YYNGEE. The V segment lost 0 bases and the J segment 4 bases; nucleotides outside the gene matches: 2. This CDR3 has 15 amino acids. Supplemented by reference TRBV9 and TRBJ2-1, the full variable domain reads DSGVTQTPKHLITATGQRVTLRCSPRSGDLSVYWYQQSLDQGLQFLIQYYNGEERAKGNILERFSAQQFPDLHSELNLSSLELGDSALYFCASSVASGGYNEQFFGPGTRLTVL.

The chain is built from TRBV10-3 and TRBJ2-7; D may be TRBD2 (6 bases). Germline CDR1 is ENHRY and CDR2 is SYGVKD. The CDR3 consists of 13 residues. Trimming left V 7 bases short and J 3 bases short, with 13 bases between. CDR3 nucleotides: TGTGCCATCACCCAGGGAGGCGGCTACGAGCAGTACTTC. It is translated as CAITQGGGYEQYF.

The gene calls are TRBV18 and TRBJ1-1, with D unclear. Germline V lookup: CDR1 KGHSH, CDR2 LQKENI. This CDR3 spans 14 amino acids. The V and J ends lost 2 bases and 2 bases respectively, with 9 bases between them. The CDR3 DNA sequence: TGTGCCAGCTCACCATCCGTTTCTAACACTGAAGCTTTCTTT. It specifies CASSPSVSNTEAFF.

V is TRBV6-2 or TRBV6-3 and J is TRBJ2-5; 8 bases map to TRBD1. This CDR3 is 16 amino acids long. The trim removed 2 bases at V and 5 bases at J, leaving 10 bases unmatched. Per germline, CDR1 MNHEY and CDR2 SVGEGT. The CDR3 DNA is TGTGCCAGCAGTTACGGCAGGGGGCGGCACTTTGAGACCCAGTACTTC. This gives the protein CASSYGRGRHFETQYF.

The rearrangement joins TRBV7-3 to TRBJ2-2; perhaps TRBD1 as D (6 bases). The V gene lost 5 bases and the J gene lost 7 bases, with 20 bases spanning the gap. CDR3 length: 16 amino acids. The germline CDR1 and CDR2 sequences are SGHTA and FQGTGA. The CDR3 sequence is CASSKTGTIPGGELFF. CDR3 sequence (DNA): TGTGCCAGCAGCAAAACCGGGACAATACCCGGCGGGGAGCTGTTTTTT.

This clone was recorded a few times. This sample also contains other DNA sequences that code for the same CDR3. The chain joins TRBV6-2 or TRBV6-3 to TRBJ1-2; tentatively, D is TRBD1 (6 bases). The CDR3 sequence is 13 residues long. Germline CDR1 and CDR2: MNHEY and SVGEGT. V was shortened by 5 bases and J by 2 bases, with 9 bases between the two germline ends. CDR3 in amino acids: CASSPDRNYGYTF. CDR3 nucleotides: TGTGCCAGCAGTCCCGACAGGAACTATGGCTACACCTTC.

The rearrangement links TRBV3-1 (or the pseudogene TRBV3-2) to TRBJ2-3; a weak D match, TRBD2 (7 bases). The germline V gene encodes CDR1 LGHDT and CDR2 YNNKEL (reference sequence). The CDR3 covers 15 residues. Deletions cut 1 base from V and 6 bases from J, with 14 bases between. CDR3 nucleotides: TGTGCCAGCAGCCAAGGAGACGGGGGGCGGGATACGCAGTATTTT. Its translation is CASSQGDGGRDTQYF.

The chain links TRBV6-2 or TRBV6-3 to TRBJ2-7; a possible D gene is TRBD2 (6 bases). The CDR3 extends over 16 amino acids. Germline lookup yields CDR1 MNHEY and CDR2 SVGEGT. V dropped 6 bases and J dropped 2 bases, with 20 bases sitting between them. This CDR3 reads CASSPGGPLNPYEQYF. The CDR3 nucleotides read TGTGCCAGCAGCCCCGGGGGACCCCTAAATCCCTACGAGCAGTACTTC.

The V gene is TRBV19, the J gene TRBJ1-6; 10 bases map to TRBD1. Germline V gene sequence: CDR1 LNHDA, CDR2 SQIVND (reference sequence). Losses at the gene ends were 8 bases for V and 6 bases for J; bases not matched to a gene: 10. The CDR3 runs 16 residues. CDR3 residues: CASAIGTGDVNSPLHF. CDR3 nucleotides: TGTGCCAGTGCTATAGGGACAGGGGATGTTAATTCACCCCTCCACTTT.

The chain employs TRBV7-2 and TRBJ2-1, with a weak D call TRBD2 (7 bases). Trimming took off 11 bases at V and 2 bases at J, with 16 bases between the two ends. CDR3 length: 14 residues. CDR1 is SGHTA and CDR2 is FQGNSA in the germline V gene. The CDR3 bases are TGTGCCGGGGGGCGCGGGGGCCCCTACAATGAGCAGTTCTTC. It is translated as CAGGRGGPYNEQFF.

This clone appeared once. The J gene is TRBJ1-2, the V gene TRBV6-5, with D possibly TRBD1 on 5 matching bases. Trimming removed 7 bases from V and 14 bases from J, with 29 bases in between. Germline V gene data show CDR1 as MNHEY and CDR2 as SVGAGI. The CDR3 has 15 amino acids. Written as DNA, the CDR3 is TGTGCCAGCAACCCAGGGCGGACGGGAGATTTGTCGGGGACCTTC. Translation gives CASNPGRTGDLSGTF.

CDR3 amino acids: CASSSRGGADTQYF. CDR3 sequence (DNA): TGCGCCAGCAGCTCCCGGGGAGGGGCAGATACGCAGTATTTT. The J gene is TRBJ2-3, the V gene TRBV5-1; TRBD2 matches 7 bases. Germline V gives CDR1 SGHRS, CDR2 YFSETQ. CDR3 length: 14 amino acids. V trimming: 3 bases; J trimming: 4 bases; junction bases outside the gene matches: 5.